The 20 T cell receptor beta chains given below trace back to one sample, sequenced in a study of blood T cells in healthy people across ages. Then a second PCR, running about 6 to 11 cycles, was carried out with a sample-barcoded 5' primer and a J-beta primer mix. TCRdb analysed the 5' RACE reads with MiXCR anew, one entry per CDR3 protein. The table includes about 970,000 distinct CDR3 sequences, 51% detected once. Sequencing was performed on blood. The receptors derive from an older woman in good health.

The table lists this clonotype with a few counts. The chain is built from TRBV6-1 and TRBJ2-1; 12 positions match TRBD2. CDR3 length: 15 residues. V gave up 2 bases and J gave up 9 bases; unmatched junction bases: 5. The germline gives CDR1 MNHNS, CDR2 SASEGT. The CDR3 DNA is TGTGCCAGCAGTGAACTGCTAGCGGGAGGGGGTGAGCAGTTCTTC. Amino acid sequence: CASSELLAGGGEQFF.

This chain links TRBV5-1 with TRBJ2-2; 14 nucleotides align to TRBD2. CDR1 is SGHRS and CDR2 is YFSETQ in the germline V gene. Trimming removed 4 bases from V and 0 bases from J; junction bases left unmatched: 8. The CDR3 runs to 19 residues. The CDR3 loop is CASSLRTSGRRANTGELFF. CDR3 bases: TGCGCCAGCAGCCTCCGGACTAGCGGGAGGCGCGCGAACACCGGGGAGCTGTTTTTT.

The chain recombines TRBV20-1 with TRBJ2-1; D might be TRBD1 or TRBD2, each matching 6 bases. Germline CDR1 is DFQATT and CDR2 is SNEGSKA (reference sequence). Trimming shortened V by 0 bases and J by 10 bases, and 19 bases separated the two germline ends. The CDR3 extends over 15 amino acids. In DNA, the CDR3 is TGCAGTGCTAGAGATCCTAGGAGGGGGGTTTGGGAGCAGTTCTTC. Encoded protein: CSARDPRRGVWEQFF.

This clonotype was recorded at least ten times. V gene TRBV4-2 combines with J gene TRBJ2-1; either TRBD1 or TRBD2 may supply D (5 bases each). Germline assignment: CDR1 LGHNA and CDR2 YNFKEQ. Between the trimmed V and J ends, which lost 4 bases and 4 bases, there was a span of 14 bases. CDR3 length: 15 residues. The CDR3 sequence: CASSPPGRQYNEQFF. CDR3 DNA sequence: TGTGCCAGCAGCCCACCGGGACGCCAGTACAATGAGCAGTTCTTC.

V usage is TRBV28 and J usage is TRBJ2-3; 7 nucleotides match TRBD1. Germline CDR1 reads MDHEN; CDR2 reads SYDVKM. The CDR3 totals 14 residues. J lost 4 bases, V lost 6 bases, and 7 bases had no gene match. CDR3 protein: CASRQTGPPDTQYF. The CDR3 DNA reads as TGTGCCAGCAGACAGACAGGGCCCCCAGATACGCAGTATTTT. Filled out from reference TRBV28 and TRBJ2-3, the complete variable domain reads DVKVTQSSRYLVKRTGEKVFLECVQDMDHENMFWYRQDPGLGLRLIYFSYDVKMKEKGDIPEGYSVSREKKERFSLILESASTNQTSMYLCASRQTGPPDTQYFGPGTRLTVL.

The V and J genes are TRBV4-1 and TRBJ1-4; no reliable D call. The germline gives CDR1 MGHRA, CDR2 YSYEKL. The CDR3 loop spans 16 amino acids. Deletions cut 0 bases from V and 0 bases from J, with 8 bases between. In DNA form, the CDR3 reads TGCGCCAGCAGCCAAGAGACATCTGCAACTAATGAAAAACTGTTTTTT. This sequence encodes CASSQETSATNEKLFF.

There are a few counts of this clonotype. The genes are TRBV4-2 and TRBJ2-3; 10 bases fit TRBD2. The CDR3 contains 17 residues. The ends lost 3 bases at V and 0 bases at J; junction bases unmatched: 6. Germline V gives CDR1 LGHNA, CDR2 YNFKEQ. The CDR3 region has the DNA TGTGCCAGCAGCCACCTACCGGGACTAGCGAGCACAGATACGCAGTATTTT. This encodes CASSHLPGLASTDTQYF.

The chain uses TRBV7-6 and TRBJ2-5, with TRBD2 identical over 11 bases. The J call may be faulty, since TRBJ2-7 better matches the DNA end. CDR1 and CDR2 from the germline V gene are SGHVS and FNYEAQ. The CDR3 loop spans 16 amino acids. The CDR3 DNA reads TGTGCCAGCAGCACAATTAGCGGGAGGGCCTCCTACGAGCAGTACTTC. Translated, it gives CASSTISGRASYEQYF.

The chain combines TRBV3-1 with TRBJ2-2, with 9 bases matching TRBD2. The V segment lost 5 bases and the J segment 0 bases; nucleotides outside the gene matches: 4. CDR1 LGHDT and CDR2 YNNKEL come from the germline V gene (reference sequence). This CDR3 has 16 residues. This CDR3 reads CASSESGRTNTGELFF. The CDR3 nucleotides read TGTGCCAGCAGCGAAAGCGGGAGGACGAACACCGGGGAGCTGTTTTTT.

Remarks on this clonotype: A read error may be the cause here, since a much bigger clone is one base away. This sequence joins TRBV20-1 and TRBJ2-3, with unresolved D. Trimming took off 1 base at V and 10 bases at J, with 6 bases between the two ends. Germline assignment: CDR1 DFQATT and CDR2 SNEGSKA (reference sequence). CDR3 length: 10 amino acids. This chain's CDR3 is CSARVDAQYF. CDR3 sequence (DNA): TGCAGTGCTAGAGTTGATGCGCAGTATTTT.

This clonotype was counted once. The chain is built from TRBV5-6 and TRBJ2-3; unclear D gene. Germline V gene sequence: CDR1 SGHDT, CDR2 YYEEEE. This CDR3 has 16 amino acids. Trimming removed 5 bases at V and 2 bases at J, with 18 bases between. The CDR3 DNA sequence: TGTGCCAGCAGTCCTATTCCAAACCTCTACACAGATACGCAGTATTTT. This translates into CASSPIPNLYTDTQYF. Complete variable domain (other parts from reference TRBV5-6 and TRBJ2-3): DAGVTQSPTHLIKTRGQQVTLRCSPKSGHDTVSWYQQALGQGPQFIFQYYEEEERQRGNFPDRFSGHQFPNYSSELNVNALLLGDSALYLCASSPIPNLYTDTQYFGPGTRLTVL.

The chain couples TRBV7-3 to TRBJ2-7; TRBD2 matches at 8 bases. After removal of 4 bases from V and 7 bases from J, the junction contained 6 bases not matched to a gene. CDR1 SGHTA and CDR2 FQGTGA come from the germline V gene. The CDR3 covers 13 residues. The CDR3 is CASSSQREREQYF. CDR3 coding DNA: TGTGCCAGCAGCTCCCAGCGGGAGAGGGAGCAGTACTTC. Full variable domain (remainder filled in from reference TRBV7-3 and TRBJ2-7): GAGVSQTPSNKVTEKGKYVELRCDPISGHTALYWYRQSLGQGPEFLIYFQGTGAADDSGLPNDRFFAVRPEGSVSTLKIQRTERGDSAVYLCASSSQREREQYFGPGTRLTVT.

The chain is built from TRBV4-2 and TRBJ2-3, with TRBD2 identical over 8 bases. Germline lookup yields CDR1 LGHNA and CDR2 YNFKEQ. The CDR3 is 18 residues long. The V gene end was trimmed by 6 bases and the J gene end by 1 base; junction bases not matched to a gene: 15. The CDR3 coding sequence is TGTGCCAGCAGTCCCAACCTTAGCGGGACGTGGGGCACAGATACGCAGTATTTT. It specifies CASSPNLSGTWGTDTQYF.

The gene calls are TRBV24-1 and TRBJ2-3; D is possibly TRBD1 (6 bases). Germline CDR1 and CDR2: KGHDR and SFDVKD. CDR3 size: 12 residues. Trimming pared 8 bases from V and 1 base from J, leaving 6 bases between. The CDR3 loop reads CATKGGTDTQYF. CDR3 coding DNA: TGTGCCACCAAGGGGGGCACAGATACGCAGTATTTT.

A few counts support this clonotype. CDR3 in amino acids: CASSSRWGSETQYF. The DNA for the CDR3 is TGTGCCAGCAGCTCCCGGTGGGGATCCGAGACCCAGTACTTC. This chain links TRBV7-2 with TRBJ2-5; D remains unclear. CDR3 size: 14 residues. Germline CDR1 and CDR2: SGHTA and FQGNSA. V lost 4 bases, J lost 5 bases, and 14 bases lay in between.

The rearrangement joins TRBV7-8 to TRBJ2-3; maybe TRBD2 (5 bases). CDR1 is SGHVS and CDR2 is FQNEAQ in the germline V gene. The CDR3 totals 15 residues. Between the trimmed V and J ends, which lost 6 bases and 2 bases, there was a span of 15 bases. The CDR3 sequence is CASRNGIINTDTQYF. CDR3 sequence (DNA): TGTGCCAGCAGAAACGGGATAATAAACACAGATACGCAGTATTTT.

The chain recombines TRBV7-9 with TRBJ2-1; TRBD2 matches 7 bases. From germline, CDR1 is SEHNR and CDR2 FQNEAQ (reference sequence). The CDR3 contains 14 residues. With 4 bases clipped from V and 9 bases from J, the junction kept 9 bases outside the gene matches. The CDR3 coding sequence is TGTGCCAGCAGCTGGGGGGGAGATTCTAGTGAGCAGTTCTTC. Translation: CASSWGGDSSEQFF. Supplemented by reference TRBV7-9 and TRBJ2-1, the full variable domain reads DTGVSQNPRHKITKRGQNVTFRCDPISEHNRLYWYRQTLGQGPEFLTYFQNEAQLEKSRLLSDRFSAERPKGSFSTLEIQRTEQGDSAMYLCASSWGGDSSEQFFGPGTRLTVL.

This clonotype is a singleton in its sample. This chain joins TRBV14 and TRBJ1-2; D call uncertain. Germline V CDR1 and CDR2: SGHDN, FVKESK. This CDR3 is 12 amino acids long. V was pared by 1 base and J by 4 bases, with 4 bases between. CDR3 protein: CASSQAFYGYTF. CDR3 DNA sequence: TGTGCCAGCAGCCAAGCATTCTATGGCTACACCTTC.

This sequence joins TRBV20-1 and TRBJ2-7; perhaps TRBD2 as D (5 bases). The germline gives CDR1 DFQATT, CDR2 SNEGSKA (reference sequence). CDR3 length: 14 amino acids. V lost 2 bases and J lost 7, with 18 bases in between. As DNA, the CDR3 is TGCAGTGCTAGATCGCTAGCTACCTTGGGGGAGCAGTACTTC. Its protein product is CSARSLATLGEQYF.

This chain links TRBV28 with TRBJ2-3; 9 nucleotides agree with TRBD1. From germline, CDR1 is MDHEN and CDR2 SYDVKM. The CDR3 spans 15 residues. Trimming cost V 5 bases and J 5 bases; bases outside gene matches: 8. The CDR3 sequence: CASSPAGTGQDTQYF. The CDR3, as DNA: TGTGCCAGCAGTCCCGCCGGGACAGGGCAAGATACGCAGTATTTT.